One and the same sample provided the 4 T cell receptor beta chains below, sequenced in a study of cytomegalovirus exposure and HLA in healthy donors. With 60 Vbeta and 13 Jbeta primers, the PCR was carried out. TCRdb's table, derived via immunoSEQ multiplex PCR, lists solely in-frame clones and lacks some. The profile shows fewer than 65,000 clones, more than 75% of them singletons. Sample: PBMCs. Receptor source: a man in his late teens or twenties in good health and CMV-seronegative.

The gene calls are TRBV28 and TRBJ2-7; 9 bases map to TRBD2. This CDR3 spans 16 amino acids. Germline CDR1 is MDHEN and CDR2 is SYDVKM. Trimming at V came to 6 bases and at J to 3 bases, leaving 12 bases not matched to a gene. The CDR3 DNA sequence: TGTGCCAGCAGACCCCAGGGGCTAGCGGGGAACTACGAGCAGTACTTC. Residues: CASRPQGLAGNYEQYF.

The rearrangement joins TRBV7-9 to TRBJ2-2; D may be TRBD1 (7 bases). This CDR3 is 15 amino acids long. CDR1 and CDR2 (germline): SEHNR, FQNEAQ (reference sequence). Trimming removed 0 bases at V and 9 bases at J, with 14 bases between. CDR3 sequence reads: CASSLATGEARELFF. CDR3 bases: TGTGCCAGCAGCTTAGCCACAGGGGAGGCCAGGGAGCTGTTTTTT.

V and J are TRBV6-5 and TRBJ2-7; 7 bases map to TRBD1. The CDR3 runs to 12 residues. With 2 bases clipped from V and 12 bases from J, the junction kept 7 bases outside the gene matches. Germline CDR1 and CDR2: MNHEY and SVGAGI. This CDR3 reads CASSYLGQETYF. The CDR3 region has the DNA TGTGCCAGCAGTTACCTCGGACAGGAGACGTACTTC.

The J gene is TRBJ2-5, the V gene TRBV13, with 7 bases identical to TRBD1. The CDR3 is 13 residues long. With V trimmed by 8 bases and J by 5 bases, 8 bases remained unmatched. Germline V gives CDR1 PRHDT, CDR2 FYEKMQ (reference sequence). The CDR3 coding sequence is TGTGCCAGCTCAAGAGGGGGCTGGGAGACCCAGTACTTC. Protein sequence: CASSRGGWETQYF.